This paragraph reports one T cell receptor (beta chain). The source of the sample is a study of OX40 agonist ivuxolimab in advanced cancers. Study-wide context: An anti-OX40 (CD134) antibody with agonistic activity, ivuxolimab, was administered to patients. Three patients, one with hepatocellular carcinoma and two with cutaneous melanoma, achieved partial responses. With a range of roughly 20 to 85, age averaged approximately 60 years, and nearly 85% were male.

Germline-derived CDR1 and CDR2 are LNHDA and SQIVND (reference sequence). This CDR3 region has 15 residues. V was trimmed by 1 base and J by 3 bases, leaving 10 bases between them. The assay was immunoSEQ multiplex PCR, and TCRdb's table has in-frame clones only and misses some. The data hold about 20,000 clones, with approximately 87% observed a single time. This specimen consisted of CD4+ or CD8+ T cells sorted from blood, obtained in a trial of the OX40 agonist ivuxolimab. The source of this sequence is an adult with an advanced solid tumor such as melanoma, head and neck, liver or kidney cancer. The rearrangement uses TRBV19 and TRBJ2-1, with D possibly being TRBD1 (6 bases). CDR3 bases: TGTGCCAGTAGTATAGCAGGGGTTGGCTACAATGAGCAGTTCTTC. Encoded protein: CASSIAGVGYNEQFF.